The rows below give T cell receptor beta chains drawn from one sample of a study of PD-L1 blockade in urothelial cancer. The repertoire was sequenced with immunoSEQ multiplex PCR; TCRdb's copy has only in-frame clones and lacks some. The profile covers fewer than 35,000 clones, with 75% to 90% appearing a single time and 2% to 2.5% taken by the ten largest. The material sequenced was PBMCs, taken around atezolizumab (anti-PD-L1) treatment. All receptors derive from a man aged 45 to 65 with urothelial cancer. Both conserved end residues are part of each CDR3. D genes are given only for firm matches. A clone size is listed for some rows: how often the clone was seen (once, few, many), or a class if it is expanded.

V: TRBV5-1; size: -; J: TRBJ1-2; D: -; CDR3: CASSLGQPNGYTF; DNA: TGCGCCAGCAGCTTGGGACAGCCAAATGGCTACACCTTC
V: TRBV6-5; size: -; J: TRBJ1-5; D: -; CDR3: CASRSGQLNNQPQHF; DNA: TGTGCCAGCAGGAGCGGACAGTTGAACAATCAGCCCCAGCATTTT
V: TRBV19; size: once; J: TRBJ2-1; D: TRBD1; CDR3: CASSSGQVSGNEQFF; DNA: TGTGCCAGTAGCTCCGGACAGGTTTCGGGAAATGAGCAGTTCTTC
V: TRBV6-6; size: few; J: TRBJ1-1; D: -; CDR3: CASSSVQMNTEAFF; DNA: TGTGCCAGCAGTTCGGTACAGATGAACACTGAAGCTTTCTTT
V: TRBV7-7; size: -; J: TRBJ2-1; D: TRBD2; CDR3: CASSLGTSGRYNEQFF; DNA: TGTGCTAGCAGCTTAGGGACTAGCGGGAGGTACAATGAGCAGTTCTTC
V: TRBV4-1; size: -; J: TRBJ1-1; D: TRBD1; CDR3: CASSQGASGGSTEAFF; DNA: TGCGCCAGCAGCCAAGGGGCATCAGGGGGCTCAACTGAAGCTTTCTTT
V: TRBV6-5; size: -; J: TRBJ1-2; D: -; CDR3: CATLSGAGGRSYTF; DNA: TGTGCAACCCTGTCAGGGGCGGGGGGCCGGAGCTACACCTTC
V: TRBV27; size: -; J: TRBJ2-5; D: -; CDR3: CASSLSGGQRGETQYF; DNA: TGTGCCAGCAGTTTATCGGGGGGACAGAGAGGAGAGACCCAGTACTTC
V: TRBV9; size: -; J: TRBJ1-2; D: TRBD1; CDR3: CASSIRDRPNYGYTF; DNA: TGTGCCAGCAGCATAAGGGACAGACCGAACTATGGCTACACCTTC
V: TRBV5-1; size: -; J: TRBJ2-1; D: TRBD1; CDR3: CASSFTGTGYNEQFF; DNA: TGCGCCAGCAGCTTTACCGGGACAGGGTACAATGAGCAGTTCTTC
V: TRBV6-6; size: -; J: TRBJ2-1; D: TRBD2; CDR3: CASSYGVSGGVSEQFF; DNA: TGTGCCAGCAGTTACGGTGTTAGCGGGGGGGTGAGTGAGCAGTTCTTC
V: TRBV19; size: -; J: TRBJ1-4; D: -; CDR3: CASTQFAGEKLFF; DNA: TGTGCCAGTACCCAGTTCGCAGGGGAAAAACTGTTTTTT
V: TRBV2; size: -; J: TRBJ2-1; D: TRBD2; CDR3: CASRAPSGRAENEQFF; DNA: TGTGCCAGCAGGGCTCCAAGCGGGAGGGCCGAAAATGAGCAGTTCTTC
V: TRBV27; size: -; J: TRBJ1-5; D: TRBD1; CDR3: CASRFDRASNQPQHF; DNA: TGTGCCAGCAGGTTCGACAGGGCAAGCAATCAGCCCCAGCATTTT
V: TRBV9; size: once; J: TRBJ2-1; D: TRBD1; CDR3: CASSWGQGYNEQFF; DNA: TGTGCCAGCAGTTGGGGACAGGGGTACAATGAGCAGTTCTTC
V: TRBV28; size: -; J: TRBJ1-2; D: -; CDR3: CASSLGGGRVSYGYTF; DNA: TGTGCCAGCAGTTTGGGAGGGGGAAGGGTAAGCTATGGCTACACCTTC
V: TRBV11-3; size: once; J: TRBJ2-1; D: TRBD2; CDR3: CASSLDGGSLGEQFF; DNA: TGTGCCAGCAGCTTAGACGGCGGGAGTCTAGGTGAGCAGTTCTTC
V: TRBV10-3; size: -; J: TRBJ1-1; D: TRBD1; CDR3: CAISTTGGTEAFF; DNA: TGTGCCATTAGTACCACAGGGGGTACTGAAGCTTTCTTT
V: TRBV18; size: once; J: TRBJ2-1; D: -; CDR3: CASSPRDKYNEQFF; DNA: TGTGCCAGCTCACCCCGGGACAAATACAATGAGCAGTTCTTC
V: TRBV19; size: -; J: TRBJ2-2; D: -; CDR3: CASRTVTAARNTGELFF; DNA: TGTGCCAGTAGAACCGTGACAGCCGCACGGAACACCGGGGAGCTGTTTTTT
V: TRBV5-1; size: once; J: TRBJ2-7; D: TRBD1; CDR3: CASSAYPGQAYEQYF; DNA: TGCGCCAGCAGCGCCTACCCGGGACAGGCCTACGAGCAGTACTTC
V: TRBV4-1; size: -; J: TRBJ1-1; D: -; CDR3: CASSPGGGFFTEAFF; DNA: TGCGCCAGCAGCCCCGGAGGCGGATTTTTCACTGAAGCTTTCTTT
V: TRBV5-1; size: -; J: TRBJ1-1; D: TRBD1; CDR3: CASSPDRGSEAFF; DNA: TGCGCCAGCAGCCCGGACAGGGGAAGTGAAGCTTTCTTT
V: TRBV7-9; size: -; J: TRBJ2-5; D: TRBD2; CDR3: CASSLGTSGSRETQYF; DNA: TGTGCCAGCAGCTTAGGAACTAGCGGGAGTCGTGAGACCCAGTACTTC
V: TRBV27; size: -; J: TRBJ1-2; D: -; CDR3: CASSLSRGRDGYTF; DNA: TGTGCCAGCAGTTTATCCAGGGGTCGGGATGGCTACACCTTC